This T cell receptor beta chain was captured in a study of T cells in Graves' hyperthyroidism and ophthalmopathy. Points from the study as a whole: Ophthalmopathy was separated from stable hyperthyroidism by a 13 V-J model. Expanded thyroid clonotypes (above 0.001) were mostly also found in blood.

Remarks on this clonotype: Its antigen remains unknown.

CDR1 is MNHNS and CDR2 is SASEGT in the germline V gene. V lost 0 bases and J lost 4, with 17 bases in between. There are 17 residues in the CDR3. RNA transcripts served as the template for amplifying TCR beta CDR3 regions. The primer set for the first-round RT-PCR of the TCR CDR3 was HTBI. TCRdb recomputed calls from the multiplex PCR reads with MiXCR, one row per CDR3 protein. This sample yields under 400,000 distinct CDR3 sequences, of which about 13% are seen a single time; over 8.5% belongs to the top ten. The definition of stable Graves' hyperthyroidism was no ophthalmopathy progression within 18 months. Recently diagnosed hyperthyroidism of less than 2 months' duration affected patients aged 18 to 65.

The chain links TRBV6-1 to TRBJ2-3, with D possibly matching TRBD1 (6 bases). The sample taken for sequencing was blood. This receptor was taken from a woman between 18 and 29 years old with Graves' hyperthyroidism. The CDR3 loop reads CASSEALGQGISDTQYF. CDR3 nucleotide sequence: TGTGCCAGCAGTGAAGCGTTGGGGCAGGGGATCTCAGATACGCAGTATTTT.